A single sample is the source of the 24 T cell receptor beta chains below, sequenced in a study of blood T cell repertoires in COVID-19. Profiled with immunoSEQ multiplex PCR; TCRdb holds only in-frame clones, not every one. The table lists about 160,000 clones, around 80% of them singletons. What was sequenced was PBMCs or T cells enriched from blood (not recorded which). The receptors shown here come from a man between 35 and 55 years old who had recovered from COVID-19.

V gene TRBV19 combines with J gene TRBJ1-2; weak D call: TRBD1 (5 bases). The CDR3 has 15 residues. Per germline, CDR1 LNHDA and CDR2 SQIVND (reference sequence). V was shortened by 4 bases and J by 4 bases, with 16 bases between the two germline ends. CDR3 DNA: TGTGCCAGTAGTACCGTTGGGGGGGAAGGCTATGGCTACACCTTC. Translated, it gives CASSTVGGEGYGYTF.

The V call is TRBV6-5, the J call TRBJ2-5; 7 bases align to TRBD2. The CDR3 consists of 14 residues. The V gene end was trimmed by 6 bases and the J gene end by 0 bases; junction bases not matched to a gene: 4. CDR1 and CDR2 (germline): MNHEY, SVGAGI. The CDR3 spells CASSQAGYQETQYF. CDR3 nucleotides: TGTGCCAGCAGCCAAGCGGGATACCAAGAGACCCAGTACTTC.

The V gene is TRBV2, the J gene TRBJ2-7; possibly TRBD1 for D (6 bases). The CDR3 spans 13 residues. V was clipped by 6 bases and J by 7 bases, with 16 bases between them. Germline V CDR1 and CDR2: SNHLY, FYNNEI. The CDR3 DNA reads as TGTGCCAGCAGCCGACAGGCTATCGGAGAGCAGTACGTC. The encoded protein is CASSRQAIGEQYV.

The chain employs TRBV7-3 and TRBJ2-5, with D perhaps matching TRBD2 (6 bases). V lost 1 base and J lost 1, with 13 bases in between. CDR1 and CDR2 from the germline V gene are SGHTA and FQGTGA. This CDR3 spans 16 amino acids. The CDR3 DNA is TGTGCCAGCAGCTTAATTGGGACTGGGAGCCAAGAGACCCAGTACTTC. Translated: CASSLIGTGSQETQYF.

The CDR3 bases are TGTGCCAGCAGCCCAAAAGCGGGGGGGTTTCCCCAGTACTTC. Protein: CASSPKAGGFPQYF. The chain employs TRBV11-2 and TRBJ2-5; 10 nucleotides line up with TRBD2. Germline assignment: CDR1 SGHAT and CDR2 FQNNGV. Trimming cost V 5 bases and J 9 bases; bases outside gene matches: 9. The CDR3 has 14 amino acids.

The chain carries TRBV7-3 and TRBJ2-1, with D perhaps TRBD2 (6 bases). V gave up 5 bases and J gave up 2 bases, with 10 bases separating them. The CDR3 spans 14 residues. Germline V gives CDR1 SGHTA, CDR2 FQGTGA. The CDR3 region has the DNA TGTGCCAGCAGCCCGGGACTCGCCTACAATGAGCAGTTCTTC. This gives the protein CASSPGLAYNEQFF.

The chain is built from TRBV3-1 (or the pseudogene TRBV3-2) and TRBJ2-2; the match to TRBD2 covers 8 bases. CDR1 and CDR2 (germline): LGHDT, YNNKEL (reference sequence). The CDR3 loop spans 17 amino acids. V lost 0 bases and J lost 5; bases outside the gene matches: 8. The DNA of the CDR3 is TGTGCCAGCAGCCAAGAGGCACTAGCGGTGAGGACCGGGGAGCTGTTTTTT. It encodes CASSQEALAVRTGELFF.

The V gene is TRBV11-3, the J gene TRBJ1-1; D is possibly TRBD1 (5 bases). The CDR3 has 12 amino acids. Germline loops: CDR1 SGHNT, CDR2 YENEEA. The V gene lost 9 bases and the J gene lost 1 base, with 9 bases spanning the gap. DNA of the CDR3: TGTGCCAGGAAGCAGGGGAACACTGAAGCTTTCTTT. It is translated as CARKQGNTEAFF.

This chain uses TRBV5-5 with TRBJ2-1; TRBD1 aligns across 12 bases. CDR1 and CDR2 from the germline V gene are SGHKS and YYEKEE (reference sequence). Trimming at V came to 2 bases and at J to 12 bases, leaving 12 bases not matched to a gene. The CDR3 consists of 16 residues. Here the CDR3 reads CASSFGGTGGRIGQFF. The CDR3 nucleotides read TGTGCCAGCAGCTTTGGTGGGACAGGGGGCAGGATAGGGCAGTTCTTC. The variable domain in full, completed from reference TRBV5-5 and TRBJ2-1, reads DAGVTQSPTHLIKTRGQQVTLRCSPISGHKSVSWYQQVLGQGPQFIFQYYEKEERGRGNFPDRFSARQFPNYSSELNVNALLLGDSALYLCASSFGGTGGRIGQFFGPGTRLTVL.

The chain links TRBV28 to TRBJ1-2; D is unresolved. Germline CDR1 reads MDHEN; CDR2 reads SYDVKM. There are 14 residues in the CDR3. With 3 bases removed from V and 2 bases from J, the gap between germline ends came to 10 bases. As DNA, the CDR3 is TGTGCCAGCAGTTTCCACCCGGAGAACTATGGCTACACCTTC. It encodes CASSFHPENYGYTF.

The gene calls are TRBV5-4 and TRBJ1-2, with D perhaps matching TRBD1 (6 bases). This CDR3 region has 19 residues. Trimming pared 4 bases from V and 4 bases from J, leaving 29 bases between. Germline-derived CDR1 and CDR2 are SGHNT and YYREEE (reference sequence). The CDR3 loop is CASSPRPPGTPPRSYGYTF. CDR3 nucleotide sequence: TGTGCCAGCAGCCCCAGACCGCCCGGGACACCCCCCCGAAGCTATGGCTACACCTTC.

V is TRBV10-2 and J is TRBJ1-5, with D possibly being TRBD1 (5 bases). The V end lost 0 bases, the J end lost 7 bases, and 16 bases lay between the germline ends. Germline V gene sequence: CDR1 WSHSY, CDR2 SAAADI. The CDR3 runs to 16 residues. CDR3 region: CASSESSFRVGQPQHF. The CDR3 DNA follows: TGCGCCAGCAGTGAGTCGAGTTTCAGGGTTGGCCAGCCCCAGCATTTT.

The CDR3, as DNA: TGTGCCAGCAGTCCTCAACTAGCGGGAGAGCAGTTCTTC. This sequence encodes CASSPQLAGEQFF. This chain joins TRBV2 and TRBJ2-1; TRBD2 matches at 10 bases. Germline CDR1 and CDR2: SNHLY and FYNNEI. The V gene end was trimmed by 5 bases and the J gene end by 10 bases; junction bases not matched to a gene: 5. The CDR3 has 13 amino acids.

The chain has TRBV5-6 and TRBJ2-7; D perhaps matches TRBD1 (5 bases). The germline gives CDR1 SGHDT, CDR2 YYEEEE. V was pared by 0 bases and J by 1 base, with 14 bases between. The CDR3 extends over 16 amino acids. CDR3 protein: CASSLEGRVLSYEQYF. CDR3 nucleotides: TGTGCCAGCAGCTTGGAGGGCAGGGTGTTGTCCTACGAGCAGTACTTC.

The chain joins TRBV6-5 to TRBJ2-2; 11 positions agree with TRBD2. V was pared by 6 bases and J by 7 bases, with 7 bases of the junction left unmatched. CDR1 MNHEY and CDR2 SVGAGI come from the germline V gene. CDR3 length: 15 amino acids. The CDR3 nucleotides read TGTGCCAGCAGACAACTAGCGGGGGCTGTCGGGGAGCTGTTTTTT. Protein product: CASRQLAGAVGELFF.

The J gene is TRBJ1-2, the V gene TRBV2; D remains unclear. V shed 4 bases and J shed 4 bases, with 10 bases lying between them. The CDR3 spans 13 residues. Germline values: CDR1 SNHLY, CDR2 FYNNEI. The CDR3 sequence is CASSAWEGYGYTF. The CDR3 bases are TGTGCCAGCAGTGCTTGGGAGGGCTATGGCTACACCTTC.

The genes are TRBV5-1 and TRBJ2-3; 8 bases match TRBD1. J gave up 4 bases and V 4 bases, and 2 bases lay outside the gene matches. Germline assignment: CDR1 SGHRS and CDR2 YFSETQ. The CDR3 has 13 amino acids. CDR3 DNA: TGCGCCAGCAGCATGGACAGGGCAGATACGCAGTATTTT. Translated: CASSMDRADTQYF.

The CDR3 reads CASSYLDTEQYF. The CDR3 DNA reads as TGTGCCAGCAGTTACCTGGACACCGAGCAGTACTTC. The genes are TRBV6-2 or TRBV6-3 and TRBJ2-7; a possible D gene is TRBD1 (5 bases). Germline CDR1 and CDR2: MNHEY and SVGEGT. This CDR3 is 12 amino acids long. V was shortened by 2 bases and J by 6 bases, with 8 bases between the two germline ends.

The chain is built from TRBV2 and TRBJ1-2; D is unclear. CDR3 length equals 13 residues. Trimming pared 4 bases from V and 8 bases from J, leaving 14 bases between. The V gene's germline CDR1 is SNHLY and CDR2 FYNNEI. Written as DNA, the CDR3 is TGTGCCAGCAGTGTTCTCCGAGGTGTCGGCTACACCTTC. Translation gives CASSVLRGVGYTF. Based on the CDR3 plus reference TRBV2 and TRBJ1-2, the full variable domain is EPEVTQTPSHQVTQMGQEVILRCVPISNHLYFYWYRQILGQKVEFLVSFYNNEISEKSEIFDDQFSVERPDGSNFTLKIRSTKLEDSAMYFCASSVLRGVGYTFGSGTRLTVV.

The rearrangement links TRBV5-5 to TRBJ2-6; possible D gene TRBD1, 5 bases. This CDR3 is built from 16 residues. CDR1 is SGHKS and CDR2 is YYEKEE in the germline V gene (reference sequence). V lost 4 bases and J lost 2, with 13 bases in between. CDR3 region: CASSRPGITGANVLTF. The CDR3 nucleotides are TGTGCCAGCAGCCGTCCAGGGATAACTGGGGCCAACGTCCTGACTTTC.

This sequence joins TRBV25-1 and TRBJ1-2; D perhaps matches TRBD1 (5 bases). This CDR3 region has 15 residues. Germline-derived CDR1 and CDR2 are MGHDK and SYGVNS. The V and J ends lost 4 bases and 4 bases respectively, with 16 bases between them. This CDR3 reads CASSVGAGPGYGYTF. The DNA for the CDR3 is TGTGCCAGCAGTGTAGGGGCGGGGCCCGGCTATGGCTACACCTTC.

The chain has TRBV5-4 and TRBJ2-7; tentative D call: TRBD2 (5 bases). Germline CDR1 SGHNT, CDR2 YYREEE (reference sequence). V was clipped by 0 bases and J by 0 bases, with 10 bases between them. This CDR3 has 15 residues. The CDR3 DNA is TGTGCCAGCAGCTTGGACCGTCGGGGCTCCTACGAGCAGTACTTC. Amino acids: CASSLDRRGSYEQYF.

The V and J genes are TRBV29-1 and TRBJ2-1, with D tentatively TRBD2 (6 bases). Germline V gives CDR1 SQVTM, CDR2 ANQGSEA. Trimming left V 4 bases short and J 3 bases short, with 10 bases between. The CDR3 spans 13 residues. DNA of the CDR3: TGCAGCGTTGGACTAGTGGACTACAATGAGCAGTTCTTC. Translating gives CSVGLVDYNEQFF.

There are a few counts of this clone. V is TRBV11-1 and J is TRBJ1-5; no clear D gene. Germline V lookup: CDR1 SGHAT, CDR2 FQDESV (reference sequence). The CDR3 extends over 15 amino acids. Trimming took off 5 bases at V and 4 bases at J, with 15 bases between the two ends. The CDR3 loop reads CASSRQADTNQPQHF. The CDR3 DNA reads as TGTGCCAGCAGCCGGCAGGCAGATACTAATCAGCCCCAGCATTTT.